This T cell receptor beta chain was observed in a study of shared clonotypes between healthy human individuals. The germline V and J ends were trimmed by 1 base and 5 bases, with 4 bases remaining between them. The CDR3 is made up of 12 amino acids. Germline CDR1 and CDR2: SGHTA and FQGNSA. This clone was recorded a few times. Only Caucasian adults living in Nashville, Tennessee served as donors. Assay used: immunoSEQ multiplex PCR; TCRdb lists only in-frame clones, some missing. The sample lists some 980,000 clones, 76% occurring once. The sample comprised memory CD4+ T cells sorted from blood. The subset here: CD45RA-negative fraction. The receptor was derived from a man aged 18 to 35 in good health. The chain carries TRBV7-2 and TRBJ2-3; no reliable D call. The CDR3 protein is CASSLDVDTQYF. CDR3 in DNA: TGTGCCAGCAGCTTAGATGTAGATACGCAGTATTTT.